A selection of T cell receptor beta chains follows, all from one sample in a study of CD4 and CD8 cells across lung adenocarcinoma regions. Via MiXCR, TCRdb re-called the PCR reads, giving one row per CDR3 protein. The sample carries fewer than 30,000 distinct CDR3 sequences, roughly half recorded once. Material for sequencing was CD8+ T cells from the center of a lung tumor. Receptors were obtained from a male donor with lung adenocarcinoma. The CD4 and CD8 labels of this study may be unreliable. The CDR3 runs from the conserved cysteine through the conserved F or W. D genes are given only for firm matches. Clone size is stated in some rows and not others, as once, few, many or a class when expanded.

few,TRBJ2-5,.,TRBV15,CATSRGDHNRKETQYF,TGTGCCACCAGCAGAGGGGACCACAACCGGAAAGAGACCCAGTACTTC
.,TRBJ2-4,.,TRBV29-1,CSVVMRAKNIQYF,TGCAGCGTTGTTATGAGAGCCAAAAACATTCAGTACTTC
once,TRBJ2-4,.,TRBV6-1,CAGHGGGEQETQYF,TGTGCGGGGCACGGTGGCGGTGAGCAAGAGACTCAGTACTTC
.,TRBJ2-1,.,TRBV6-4,CASSDVYNEQFF,TGTGCCAGCAGTGACGTATACAATGAGCAGTTCTTC
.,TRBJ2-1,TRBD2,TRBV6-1,CASSELAESSYNEQFF,TGTGCCAGCAGCGAACTAGCGGAGAGCTCCTACAATGAGCAGTTCTTC
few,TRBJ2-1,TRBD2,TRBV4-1,CASSQAYGGSSYNEQFF,TGCGCCAGCAGCCAAGCGTATGGCGGGAGCTCCTACAATGAGCAGTTCTTC
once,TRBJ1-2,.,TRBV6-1,CASSRGEVYGYTF,TGTGCCAGCAGTCGGGGGGAGGTCTATGGCTACACCTTC
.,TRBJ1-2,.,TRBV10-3,CAISDSFGYTF,TGTGCCATCAGTGATTCTTTTGGCTACACCTTC
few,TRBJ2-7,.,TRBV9,CASSVDAGLMREQYF,TGTGCCAGCAGCGTAGACGCCGGGCTCATGAGGGAGCAGTACTTC
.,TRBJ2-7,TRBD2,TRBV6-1,CASSASSGDYNAQYF,TGTGCCAGCAGTGCATCTAGCGGGGATTACAATGCGCAGTACTTC
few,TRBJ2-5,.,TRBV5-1,CASSLGYKGRQETQYF,TGCGCTAGCAGCTTGGGGTATAAGGGGCGGCAAGAGACCCAGTACTTC
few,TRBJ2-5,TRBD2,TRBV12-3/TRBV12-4,CASSRTRSGPQETQYF,TGTGCCAGCAGTCGAACCCGTAGCGGGCCACAAGAGACCCAGTACTTC
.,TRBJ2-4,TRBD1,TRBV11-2,CASSDRDRLAKNIQYF,TGTGCCAGCAGCGACCGGGACAGACTAGCCAAAAACATTCAGTACTTC
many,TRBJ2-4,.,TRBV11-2,CASSLRSSSPQYF,TGTGCCAGCAGCTTAAGGTCTTCCTCACCTCAGTACTTC
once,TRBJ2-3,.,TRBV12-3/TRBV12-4,CASSGGRMNTGEQYF,TGTGCCAGCAGTGGGGGGCGGATGAACACCGGGGAGCAGTATTTT
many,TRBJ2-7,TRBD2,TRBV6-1,CASSPGTNPYEQYF,TGTGCCAGCAGTCCCGGGACTAACCCCTACGAGCAGTACTTC
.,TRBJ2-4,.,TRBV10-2,CASRHGSVSDTQYF,TGCGCCAGCAGGCACGGATCCGTCAGCGATACTCAGTACTTC
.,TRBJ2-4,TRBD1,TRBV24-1,CATGSDRGIDEQYF,TGTGCCACCGGCTCGGACAGGGGGATCGATGAGCAGTACTTC
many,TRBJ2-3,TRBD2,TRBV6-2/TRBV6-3,CASSYGLAGVTSTDTQYF,TGTGCCAGCAGTTACGGACTAGCGGGAGTCACTAGCACAGATACGCAGTATTTT
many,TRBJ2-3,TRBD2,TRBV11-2,CASSRGLVTDTQYF,TGTGCCAGCAGCCGCGGACTAGTAACAGATACGCAGTATTTT
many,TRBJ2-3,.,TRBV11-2,CASSRLRWGTDTQYF,TGTGCCAGCAGCCGACTCAGGTGGGGCACAGATACGCAGTATTTT
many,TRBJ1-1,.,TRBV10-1,CASSSGFNTEAFF,TGCGCCAGCAGTTCGGGGTTCAACACTGAAGCTTTCTTT
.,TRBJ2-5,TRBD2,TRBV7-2,CASSIAGARLGNEQYF,TGTGCCAGCAGCATAGCGGGAGCTCGTTTAGGGAATGAGCAGTACTTC
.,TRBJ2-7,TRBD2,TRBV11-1,CASSFGTSGPYEQYF,TGTGCCAGCAGCTTTGGGACTAGCGGTCCCTACGAGCAGTACTTC
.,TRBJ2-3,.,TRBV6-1,CASREAGGGDRETQYF,TGTGCCAGCAGGGAAGCCGGGGGCGGTGACCGAGAGACGCAGTATTTC
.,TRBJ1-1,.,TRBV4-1,CASSQAEGGTEAFF,TGCGCCAGCAGCCAGGCAGAGGGAGGGACTGAAGCTTTCTTT
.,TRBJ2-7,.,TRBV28,CASSQSRRGEQYF,TGTGCCAGCAGCCAGTCCCGGAGGGGCGAGCAGTACTTC
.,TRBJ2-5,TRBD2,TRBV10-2,CASSEPGLADQETQYF,TGCGCCAGCAGTGAGCCGGGACTAGCGGATCAAGAGACCCAGTACTTC
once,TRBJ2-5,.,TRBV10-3,CAISESGAETQYF,TGTGCCATCAGTGAGTCCGGGGCCGAGACCCAGTACTTC
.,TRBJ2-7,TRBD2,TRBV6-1,CASRPPGLEHYNEQYF,TGTGCGAGCCGCCCTCCCGGACTAGAGCACTACAACGAGCAGTACTTC
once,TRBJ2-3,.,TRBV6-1,CASSSLRERLDTQYF,TGTGCCAGCAGCTCCCTGAGGGAGCGTTTAGATACGCAGTATTTT
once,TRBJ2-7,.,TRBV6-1,CASTGVGGRDQDTQYF,TGTGCCAGCACGGGGGTAGGGGGACGGGACCAAGATACGCAGTACTTC
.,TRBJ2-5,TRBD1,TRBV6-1,CASRRDRTSGAQYF,TGTGCCAGCAGACGGGACAGGACCTCCGGGGCCCAGTACTTC
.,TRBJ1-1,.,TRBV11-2,CASSLDRGREAFF,TGTGCCAGCAGCTTAGATCGAGGCAGGGAAGCTTTCTTT
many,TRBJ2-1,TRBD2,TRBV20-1,CSATGTSVEGQFF,TGCAGTGCTACCGGGACTAGCGTAGAGGGACAGTTCTTC
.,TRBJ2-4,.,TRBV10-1,CASSDGSGRRATDMQYF,TGCGCCAGCAGTGACGGATCGGGGCGGAGAGCCACAGATATGCAGTACTTC
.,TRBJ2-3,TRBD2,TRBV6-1,CASSVLEAGGATQYF,TGTGCCAGCAGTGTTCTGGAAGCGGGAGGCGCTACGCAGTATTTT
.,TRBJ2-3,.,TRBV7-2,CASSLLGSLSTDTQYF,TGTGCCAGCAGCTTATTAGGGTCGCTTAGCACAGATACGCAGTATTTT
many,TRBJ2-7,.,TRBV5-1,CASSLGILSYEQYF,TGCGCCAGCAGCTTAGGGATACTCTCCTACGAGCAGTACTTC
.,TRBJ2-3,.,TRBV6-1,CARGEGGRGPDTQYF,TGTGCCAGGGGTGAAGGGGGGCGAGGCCCAGATACGCAGTATTTT
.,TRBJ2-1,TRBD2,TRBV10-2,CASMWGGEQFF,TGCGCCAGTATGTGGGGGGGGGAGCAGTTCTTC
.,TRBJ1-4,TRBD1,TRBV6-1,CASTGQGYEKLFF,TGTGCCAGCACCGGACAGGGCTATGAAAAACTGTTTTTT
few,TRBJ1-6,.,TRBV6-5,CASSYGVSSPLHF,TGTGCCAGCAGTTACGGGGTCAGTTCACCCCTCCACTTT
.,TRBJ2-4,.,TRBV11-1,CASSSEEGGTAKDTQYF,TGTGCCAGCAGCTCGGAGGAAGGCGGCACAGCCAAAGACACCCAGTACTTC
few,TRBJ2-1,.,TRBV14,CASSQERSGAYGMAEQFF,TGTGCCAGCAGCCAAGAACGGTCCGGAGCGTATGGGATGGCTGAGCAGTTCTTC
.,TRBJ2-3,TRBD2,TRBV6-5,CASSSSPSGSDGEQYF,TGTGCCAGCAGTTCCAGTCCTAGCGGGAGTGACGGGGAGCAGTATTTT
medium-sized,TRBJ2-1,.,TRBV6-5,CASSYSVGVDYNEQFF,TGTGCCAGCAGTTACTCGGTCGGGGTTGACTACAATGAGCAGTTCTTC
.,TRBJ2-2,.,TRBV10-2,CASRHTGELFF,TGCGCCAGCAGACACACCGGGGAGCTGTTTTTT
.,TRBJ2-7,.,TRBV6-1,CAGRGARGPDTQYF,TGTGCGGGCAGAGGAGCCCGAGGCCCAGATACGCAGTACTTC